This TCR beta chain was recorded in a study of cytomegalovirus exposure and HLA in healthy donors. The CDR3 runs to 17 residues. Trimming took off 0 bases at V and 3 bases at J, with 15 bases between the two ends. Germline V gene sequence: CDR1 MGHRA, CDR2 YSYEKL. About this clone: Antigen specificity is unknown.

The PCR made use of 60 Vbeta and 13 Jbeta primers. Only in-frame clones appear in the TCRdb table, and some are missing; sequencing was by immunoSEQ multiplex PCR. The data contain 130,000 or so clones, about four fifths of them singletons. Whole-study results and caveats: Among TCR sequences, most were rare, though some public TCRs appeared in many donors. According to the study, about 180 TCR beta chains were cytomegalovirus-associated. One variant, a missense change in DCLRE1C, was linked in a later analysis to TCR beta V- and J-gene trimming.

The sample taken for sequencing was PBMCs. The receptor was isolated from a man aged 18-30 years in good health and CMV-seronegative. The V call is TRBV4-1, the J call TRBJ2-4; D perhaps matches TRBD1 (5 bases). The CDR3 protein is CASSQDRTLKGKNIQYF. For the CDR3, the DNA is TGCGCCAGCAGCCAAGATCGGACACTCAAGGGCAAAAACATTCAGTACTTC.